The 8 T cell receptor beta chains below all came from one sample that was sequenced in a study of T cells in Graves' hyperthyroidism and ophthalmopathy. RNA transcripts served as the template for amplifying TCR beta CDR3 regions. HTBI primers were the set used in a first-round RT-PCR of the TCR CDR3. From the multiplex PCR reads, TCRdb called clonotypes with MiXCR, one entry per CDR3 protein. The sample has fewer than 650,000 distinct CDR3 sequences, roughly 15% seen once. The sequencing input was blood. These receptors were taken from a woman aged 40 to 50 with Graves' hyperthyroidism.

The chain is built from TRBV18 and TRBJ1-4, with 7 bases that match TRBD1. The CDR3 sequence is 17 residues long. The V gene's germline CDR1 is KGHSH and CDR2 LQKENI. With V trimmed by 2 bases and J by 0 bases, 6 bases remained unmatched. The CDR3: CASSPRTGGATNEKLFF. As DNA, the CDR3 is TGTGCCAGCTCACCAAGGACAGGCGGAGCAACTAATGAAAAACTGTTTTTT. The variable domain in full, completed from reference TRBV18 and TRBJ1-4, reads NAGVMQNPRHLVRRRGQEARLRCSPMKGHSHVYWYRQLPEEGLKFMVYLQKENIIDESGMPKERFSAEFPKEGPSILRIQQVVRGDSAAYFCASSPRTGGATNEKLFFGSGTQLSVL.

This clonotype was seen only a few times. This CDR3 is CASTIAGSNEQFF. The CDR3 region has the DNA TGTGCCAGTACCATAGCGGGAAGCAATGAGCAGTTCTTC. The rearrangement links TRBV7-9 to TRBJ2-1; 8 nucleotides align to TRBD2. In germline, CDR1 is SEHNR, CDR2 FQNEAQ (reference sequence). The CDR3 totals 13 residues. Unmatched junction bases numbered 7, after V lost 9 bases and J lost 6 bases.

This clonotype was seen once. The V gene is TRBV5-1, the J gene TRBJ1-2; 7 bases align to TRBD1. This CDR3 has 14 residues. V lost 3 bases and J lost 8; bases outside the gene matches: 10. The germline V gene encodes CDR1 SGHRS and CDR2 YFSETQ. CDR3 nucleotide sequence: TGCGCCAGCAGCTGGGGCGGACAGGCCGAAGGCTACACCTTC. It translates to CASSWGGQAEGYTF.

In DNA, the CDR3 is TGCAGCGTCCCCGGGACTAGCGGGAGAAATGCGAAACCCTACGAGCAGTACTTC. This gives the protein CSVPGTSGRNAKPYEQYF. This chain connects TRBV29-1 to TRBJ2-7; 14 bases are shared with TRBD2. This CDR3 contains 18 residues. Looked up from germline, CDR1 is SQVTM and CDR2 is ANQGSEA. Trimming cost V 6 bases and J 2 bases; bases outside gene matches: 15.

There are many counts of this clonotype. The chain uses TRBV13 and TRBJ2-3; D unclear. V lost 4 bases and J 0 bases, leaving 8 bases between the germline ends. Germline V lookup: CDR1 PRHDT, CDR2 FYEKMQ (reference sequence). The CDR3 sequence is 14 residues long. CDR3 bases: TGTGCCAGCAGCTGGGCCGGAAGCACAGATACGCAGTATTTT. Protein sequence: CASSWAGSTDTQYF. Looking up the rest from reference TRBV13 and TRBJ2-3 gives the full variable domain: AAGVIQSPRHLIKEKRETATLKCYPIPRHDTVYWYQQGPGQDPQFLISFYEKMQSDKGSIPDRFSAQQFSDYHSELNMSSLELGDSALYFCASSWAGSTDTQYFGPGTRLTVL.

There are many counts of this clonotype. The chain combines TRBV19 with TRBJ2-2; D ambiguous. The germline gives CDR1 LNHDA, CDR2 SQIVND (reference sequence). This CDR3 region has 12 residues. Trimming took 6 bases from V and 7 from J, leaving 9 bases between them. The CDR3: CASSVDIGELFF. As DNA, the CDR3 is TGTGCCAGTAGCGTAGATATCGGGGAGCTGTTTTTT.

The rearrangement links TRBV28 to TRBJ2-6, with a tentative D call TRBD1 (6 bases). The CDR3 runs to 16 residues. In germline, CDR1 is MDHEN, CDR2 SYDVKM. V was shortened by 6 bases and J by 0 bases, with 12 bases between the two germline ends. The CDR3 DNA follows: TGTGCCAGCAGGACAGGCCCCCACTCTGGGGCCAACGTCCTGACTTTC. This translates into CASRTGPHSGANVLTF.

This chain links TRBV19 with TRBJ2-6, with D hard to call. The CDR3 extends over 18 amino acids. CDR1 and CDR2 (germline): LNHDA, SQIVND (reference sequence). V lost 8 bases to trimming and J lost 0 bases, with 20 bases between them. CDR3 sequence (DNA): TGTGCCAGTTCCCATCCGGGCCAAGCCCACTCTGGGGCCAACGTCCTGACTTTC. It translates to CASSHPGQAHSGANVLTF.